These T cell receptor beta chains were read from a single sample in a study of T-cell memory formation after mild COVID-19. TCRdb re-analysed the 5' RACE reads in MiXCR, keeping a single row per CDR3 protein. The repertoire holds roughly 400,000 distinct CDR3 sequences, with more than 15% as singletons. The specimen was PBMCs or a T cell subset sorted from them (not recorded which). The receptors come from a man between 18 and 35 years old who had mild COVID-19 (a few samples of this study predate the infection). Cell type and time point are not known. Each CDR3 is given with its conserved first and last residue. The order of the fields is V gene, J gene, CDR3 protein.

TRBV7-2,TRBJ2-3,CASSFGSRADTQYF
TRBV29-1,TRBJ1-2,CSVERQGYGYTF
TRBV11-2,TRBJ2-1,CASSPYEAEKQFF
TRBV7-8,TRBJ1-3,CASSLGPGNTIYF
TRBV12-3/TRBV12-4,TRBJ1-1,CASSRRGWNTEAFF
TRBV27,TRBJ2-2,CASRVAVGTGELFF
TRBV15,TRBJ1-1,CAASSGLGTEAFF
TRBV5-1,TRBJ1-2,CASSLSQGAGLDGYTF
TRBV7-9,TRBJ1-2,CASSDQESSNYGYTF
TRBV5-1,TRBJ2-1,CASSYLAGGLYEQFF
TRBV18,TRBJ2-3,CASSTVLAMGTDTQYF
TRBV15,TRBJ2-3,CATSWRAADTQYF
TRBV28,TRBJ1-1,CASSLNSGGHTEAFF
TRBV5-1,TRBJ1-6,CASSRTGVYNSPLHF
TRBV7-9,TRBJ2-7,CASSLEATFLYF
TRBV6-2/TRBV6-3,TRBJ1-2,CASSPGIRRGYTF
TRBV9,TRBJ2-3,CASSAYRASDTQYF
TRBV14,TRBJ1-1,CASSHPDRVRSTEAFF
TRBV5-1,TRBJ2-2,CASSFSTGDTGELFF